These 30 T cell receptor beta chains originate from one sample sequenced in a study of Graves' ophthalmopathy and Graves' hyperthyroidism. Researchers took RNA transcripts and amplified TCR beta CDR3 regions from them. HTBI primers were employed in first-round RT-PCR, then a second-round multiplex PCR followed. A single record per CDR3 protein comes from TCRdb applying MiXCR to the multiplex PCR reads. The sample holds approximately 700,000 distinct CDR3 sequences; roughly 39% are singletons and the top ten take 3.3%. The sequencing input was peripheral blood. These receptors came from an adult man with Graves' ophthalmopathy.

The V gene is TRBV10-3, the J gene TRBJ2-7, with D possibly being TRBD1 (7 bases). V was shortened by 7 bases and J by 8 bases, with 12 bases between the two germline ends. The CDR3 totals 11 residues. The germline V gene encodes CDR1 ENHRY and CDR2 SYGVKD. The CDR3: CAITQGGQQYF. CDR3 sequence (DNA): TGTGCCATCACCCAGGGGGGACAGCAGTACTTC.

This clonotype was recorded many times. A junction boundary mismatches the germline segment, possibly from a read error. This chain uses TRBV7-7 with TRBJ1-2; maybe TRBD1 (5 bases). Germline values: CDR1 SSHAT, CDR2 FNYEAQ (reference sequence). The CDR3 sequence is 14 residues long. CDR3 sequence reads: CASTSTDTNYGYTF. The DNA of the CDR3 is TGTGCTAGCACCTCGACAGACACTAACTATGGCTACACCTTC.

The chain combines TRBV7-9 with TRBJ1-2; weak D call: TRBD1 (6 bases). The CDR3 loop spans 15 amino acids. Germline lookup yields CDR1 SEHNR and CDR2 FQNEAQ (reference sequence). The germline V and J ends were trimmed by 5 bases and 4 bases, with 17 bases remaining between them. The CDR3: CASSQAWDNGYGYTF. CDR3 nucleotide sequence: TGTGCCAGCAGCCAAGCCTGGGACAACGGCTATGGCTACACCTTC.

This clonotype showed up just a few times. V and J are TRBV5-6 and TRBJ1-1, with D unclear. Germline V lookup: CDR1 SGHDT, CDR2 YYEEEE. This CDR3 contains 15 residues. The V gene lost 7 bases and the J gene lost 4 bases, with 20 bases spanning the gap. CDR3: CASSPPYGRATEAFF. The CDR3 nucleotides are TGTGCCAGCTCACCACCGTACGGGCGGGCCACTGAAGCTTTCTTT.

This clonotype was detected ten times or more. The V and J genes are TRBV7-9 and TRBJ2-5; TRBD1 agrees at 9 bases. The CDR3 covers 15 residues. Trimming at V came to 5 bases and at J to 5 bases, leaving 9 bases not matched to a gene. Germline-derived CDR1 and CDR2 are SEHNR and FQNEAQ (reference sequence). CDR3 sequence reads: CASSRGQGSRETQYF. CDR3 in DNA: TGTGCCAGCAGCCGCGGACAGGGGTCTCGGGAGACCCAGTACTTC.

In its sample, this clonotype was seen a few times. V usage is TRBV5-4 and J usage is TRBJ1-2; a possible D gene is TRBD1 (5 bases). Germline CDR1 reads SGHNT; CDR2 reads YYREEE (reference sequence). Between the trimmed V and J ends, which lost 4 bases and 4 bases, there was a span of 20 bases. The CDR3 spans 16 residues. This CDR3 reads CASSAGTQDSRYGYTF. In DNA, the CDR3 is TGTGCCAGCAGCGCTGGGACGCAGGATTCGCGCTATGGCTACACCTTC.

This clonotype came up a few times. The rearrangement joins TRBV10-3 to TRBJ1-1; 9 bases map to TRBD1. Trimming at V came to 10 bases and at J to 4 bases, leaving 13 bases not matched to a gene. Germline values: CDR1 ENHRY, CDR2 SYGVKD. This CDR3 comprises 15 residues. Here the CDR3 reads CASGITGGVTTEAFF. In DNA form, the CDR3 reads TGTGCCAGCGGGATAACAGGGGGCGTGACCACTGAAGCTTTCTTT.

V and J are TRBV15 and TRBJ1-1, with TRBD1 matching over 7 bases. Germline V lookup: CDR1 LNHNV, CDR2 YYDKDF (reference sequence). The V segment lost 1 base and the J segment 2 bases; nucleotides outside the gene matches: 1. The CDR3 covers 14 residues. Here the CDR3 reads CATSRGQGNTEAFF. DNA for the CDR3: TGTGCCACCAGCAGAGGACAGGGTAACACTGAAGCTTTCTTT. Full variable domain (remainder filled in from reference TRBV15 and TRBJ1-1): DAMVIQNPRYQVTQFGKPVTLSCSQTLNHNVMYWYQQKSSQAPKLLFHYYDKDFNNEADTPDNFQSRRPNTSFCFLDIRSPGLGDTAMYLCATSRGQGNTEAFFGQGTRLTVV.

This clonotype was observed a single time. V gene TRBV4-2 combines with J gene TRBJ1-3; D is ambiguous. This CDR3 is built from 16 residues. Germline CDR1 and CDR2: LGHNA and YNFKEQ. V gave up 5 bases and J gave up 0 bases, with 14 bases separating them. The CDR3, as DNA: TGTGCCAGCAGCTCCCGACGGGTGTTCTCTGGAAACACCATATATTTT. It translates to CASSSRRVFSGNTIYF.

Only a few counts were recorded for this clonotype. V gene TRBV9 combines with J gene TRBJ2-7, with 11 bases identical to TRBD1. CDR1 and CDR2 from the germline V gene are SGDLS and YYNGEE. There are 14 residues in the CDR3. The junction had 9 bases not matched to a gene; V was cut back by 4 bases and J by 9 bases. For the CDR3, the DNA is TGTGCCAGCAGCTTAGGGACAGGGGGTACGGTGCAGTACTTC. Translated, it gives CASSLGTGGTVQYF.

Regarding this clonotype: A read error may account for a junction end that differs from germline. The V and J genes are TRBV6-1 and TRBJ1-1, with 8 bases matching TRBD1. The CDR3 loop spans 15 amino acids. CDR1 and CDR2 from the germline V gene are MNHNS and SASEGT. The chain's CDR3 is CAISDPGTGNTEAFF. CDR3 DNA sequence: TGTGCCATCAGTGATCCAGGGACAGGGAACACTGAAGCTTTCTTT.

In the case of this clonotype: Given a much more abundant clone one base away, this may be a read error. The rearrangement joins TRBV19 to TRBJ1-1, with D possibly TRBD1 on 5 matching bases. The CDR3 runs 14 residues. CDR1 is LNHDA, CDR2 SQIVND, per germline (reference sequence). As DNA, the CDR3 is TGTGCCAGTAGTATGGTGGGGCTAAACACTGTAGCTTTCTTT. The encoded protein is CASSMVGLNTVAFF.

The V gene is TRBV30, the J gene TRBJ1-2; unclear D gene. Germline values: CDR1 GTSNPN, CDR2 SVGIG (reference sequence). The CDR3 totals 12 residues. The V end was cut by 4 bases, the J end by 0 bases, with 6 bases between. CDR3 bases: TGTGCCTGGAAGGTCTCTAACTATGGCTACACCTTC. Amino acid sequence: CAWKVSNYGYTF.

The genes are TRBV20-1 and TRBJ2-2; D not certain. The germline gives CDR1 DFQATT, CDR2 SNEGSKA (reference sequence). This CDR3 has 14 residues. V was pared by 3 bases and J by 0 bases, with 8 bases between. The CDR3 here is CSASGPANTGELFF. The DNA for the CDR3 is TGCAGTGCTAGCGGGCCCGCGAACACCGGGGAGCTGTTTTTT.

The rearrangement uses TRBV10-2 and TRBJ2-7; 8 bases align to TRBD1. The germline gives CDR1 WSHSY, CDR2 SAAADI. The CDR3 is 11 residues long. V shed 10 bases, J shed 4 bases, and the junction held 3 bases outside the gene matches. The CDR3 reads CATRGQYEQYF. Written as DNA, the CDR3 is TGCGCCACCAGGGGGCAGTACGAGCAGTACTTC.

This clonotype was observed at least ten times. The CDR3 sequence: CASSLVGHREGNAFF. The CDR3 DNA reads as TGTGCCAGCAGCTTAGTGGGTCACAGGGAGGGAAATGCTTTCTTT. The chain has TRBV7-9 and TRBJ1-1, with D perhaps matching TRBD1 (6 bases). The CDR3 spans 15 residues. CDR1 and CDR2 from the germline V gene are SEHNR and FQNEAQ (reference sequence). Trimming pared 1 base from V and 11 bases from J, leaving 20 bases between.

This clonotype was counted ten times or more. The V call is TRBV29-1, the J call TRBJ1-6; D possibly corresponds to TRBD1 (5 bases). The CDR3 has 13 residues. In germline, CDR1 is SQVTM, CDR2 ANQGSEA. V lost 2 bases, J lost 14 bases, and 16 bases lay in between. CDR3 nucleotide sequence: TGCAGCGTTGAAATGGGTGGGGGAGGGGCCCTCCACTTT. Its translation is CSVEMGGGGALHF.

In its sample, this clonotype was seen many times. This rearrangement joins TRBV15 to TRBJ1-1; D might be TRBD1 (5 bases). The CDR3 spans 13 residues. Germline V gives CDR1 LNHNV, CDR2 YYDKDF (reference sequence). The V gene lost 1 base and the J gene lost 7 bases, with 10 bases spanning the gap. The CDR3 loop is CATSRVGGDEAFF. The CDR3 DNA is TGTGCCACCAGCAGAGTCGGGGGGGATGAAGCTTTCTTT.

This clonotype was found many times. The chain joins TRBV4-1 to TRBJ1-5; perhaps TRBD1 as D (5 bases). In germline, CDR1 is MGHRA, CDR2 YSYEKL. Trimming took 1 base from V and 6 from J, leaving 13 bases between them. CDR3 length: 15 residues. The CDR3 DNA follows: TGCGCCAGCAGCCAAGCTCTCCGGGGGGTTCAGCCCCAGCATTTT. Translated, it gives CASSQALRGVQPQHF.

The chain couples TRBV11-2 to TRBJ2-2; D may be TRBD2 (5 bases). V was trimmed by 2 bases and J by 9 bases, leaving 10 bases between them. This CDR3 has 13 amino acids. Looked up from germline, CDR1 is SGHAT and CDR2 is FQNNGV. This CDR3 is CASSLSEAWELFF. The CDR3, as DNA: TGTGCCAGCAGCTTATCGGAGGCCTGGGAGCTGTTTTTT.

About this clonotype: This may stem from a read error, because a much larger clone lies one nucleotide away. The chain has TRBV5-4 and TRBJ1-1; 8 bases align to TRBD1. CDR3 size: 14 residues. Germline CDR1 is SGHNT and CDR2 is YYREEE (reference sequence). This CDR3 reads CAGSRGQDNTEAFF. As DNA, the CDR3 is TGTGCCGGCAGCCGGGGACAGGACAACACTGAAGCTTTCTTT.

This clonotype appeared many times. The chain is built from TRBV19 and TRBJ1-2; 7 nucleotides agree with TRBD1. The CDR3 consists of 14 residues. Germline V gene lookup returns CDR1 LNHDA and CDR2 SQIVND (reference sequence). The J segment lost 4 bases and the V segment lost 7 bases, leaving 9 bases of the junction unmatched. CDR3 amino acids: CASTDSGTAYGYTF. The CDR3 nucleotides are TGTGCCAGTACTGACTCCGGGACAGCCTATGGCTACACCTTC.

This chain connects TRBV2 to TRBJ1-1; D uncertain. Germline V lookup: CDR1 SNHLY, CDR2 FYNNEI. The CDR3 consists of 14 residues. V was shortened by 1 base and J by 4 bases, with 10 bases between the two germline ends. This CDR3 reads CASSEGLHSTEAFF. CDR3 nucleotides: TGTGCCAGCAGTGAAGGGCTGCATAGCACTGAAGCTTTCTTT.

V and J are TRBV5-1 and TRBJ2-7, with no clear D. The CDR3 length is 15 residues. From germline, CDR1 is SGHRS and CDR2 YFSETQ. The ends were cut back, 0 bases at V and 2 bases at J, with 12 bases in the middle. The CDR3: CASSLGPVETYEQYF. The CDR3, as DNA: TGCGCCAGCAGCTTGGGCCCCGTGGAAACCTACGAGCAGTACTTC.

This clonotype was detected ten times or more. V is TRBV9 and J is TRBJ2-5, with D possibly TRBD2 on 7 matching bases. V was cut by 0 bases and J by 1 base, with 10 bases left in between. The germline V gene encodes CDR1 SGDLS and CDR2 YYNGEE. The CDR3 has 15 residues. The CDR3 sequence: CASSVGGGGQETQYF. The CDR3 coding sequence is TGTGCCAGCAGCGTAGGGGGAGGGGGCCAAGAGACCCAGTACTTC.

To note about this clonotype: A much larger clone differs from this one at a single base, so this may be a read error. CDR3 sequence: CTSSSRTDTSYEQYF. The CDR3 bases are TGTACCAGCAGCTCGAGGACAGATACCTCCTACGAGCAGTACTTC. The J gene is TRBJ2-7, the V gene TRBV7-9, with TRBD1 as a possible D gene (6 bases). Germline-derived CDR1 and CDR2 are SEHNR and FQNEAQ (reference sequence). This CDR3 is built from 15 residues.

The chain carries TRBV2 and TRBJ2-6; a weak D match, TRBD2 (6 bases). Per germline, CDR1 SNHLY and CDR2 FYNNEI. The V end was cut by 3 bases, the J end by 4 bases, with 7 bases between. The CDR3 contains 14 residues. CDR3 nucleotide sequence: TGTGCCAGCAGTGACCGGGAGGGGGCCAACGTCCTGACTTTC. As protein: CASSDREGANVLTF.

This clonotype showed up many times. The chain joins TRBV7-6 to TRBJ1-6; no firm D call. The germline gives CDR1 SGHVS, CDR2 FNYEAQ. Trimming shortened V by 3 bases and J by 6 bases, and 9 bases separated the two germline ends. This CDR3 contains 14 residues. CDR3 nucleotides: TGTGCCAGCAGCTTTGGGCTTGCTAATTCACCCCTCCACTTT. Protein sequence: CASSFGLANSPLHF.

This clonotype was recorded at least ten times. The genes are TRBV10-3 and TRBJ1-1; 7 nucleotides line up with TRBD1. Trimming removed 8 bases from V and 1 base from J; junction bases left unmatched: 1. Germline V lookup: CDR1 ENHRY, CDR2 SYGVKD. The CDR3 covers 12 residues. As DNA, the CDR3 is TGTGCCATCGGGACAGCGAACACTGAAGCTTTCTTT. Amino acids: CAIGTANTEAFF.

Comments on this clonotype: Mismatch with germline at one junction end may stem from a read error. This chain connects TRBV10-3 to TRBJ1-2; 7 bases line up with TRBD1. Germline CDR1 is ENHRY and CDR2 is SYGVKD. This CDR3 has 16 amino acids. The DNA of the CDR3 is TGTGCCAGCAGTTACGGGGGGACAGCGCTTAACTATGGCTACACCTTC. It specifies CASSYGGTALNYGYTF.